The subject of this entry is one T cell receptor (beta chain). Its antigen remains undetermined. No clone much larger than this one lies a single base away; base qualities are absent. The sample originates from a study of OX40 agonist ivuxolimab in advanced cancers. Some background on the complete study: The costimulatory receptor OX40 (CD134) was targeted by ivuxolimab, a fully human IgG2 agonistic monoclonal antibody. Intravenous ivuxolimab was administered to patients every 2 weeks at six dose levels: 0.01, 0.1, 0.3, 1.5, 3 and 10 mg/kg. Among the roughly 50 dose-escalation patients, 19 had hepatocellular carcinoma, approximately 15 melanoma, 9 renal cell carcinoma and 9 head and neck cancer. The dose-escalation cohort was roughly 87% male with a mean age of approximately 60 years, ranging from 23 to 79. Prior anti-PD-1, anti-PD-L1 or anti-CTLA-4 therapy was permitted, and approximately 42% of dose-escalation patients had received checkpoint inhibitors. Partial responses occurred in three dose-escalation patients, of whom one had hepatocellular carcinoma and two had cutaneous melanoma. The purpose of peripheral TCRbeta sequencing was to test whether ivuxolimab changed TCR sequence diversity and led to clonal T-cell expansion. The paper describes the monotherapy dose-escalation part (N = 52 patients) of the phase I trial of ivuxolimab.

The germline V gene supplies CDR1 LGHNA and CDR2 YNFKEQ. For this chain, trimming is 1 base at the V end and 2 bases at the J end, and the number of junction bases without a gene match is 6. The CDR3 contains 16 residues, cysteine and phenylalanine counted. This entry keeps only the CDR3 DNA: 48 bases, framed from base 1. Patients with autoimmune disease history or receiving systemic immunosuppression were excluded from the trial. Peripheral blood for TCR sequencing was collected from all dose cohorts at baseline, on cycle 4 day 1, and on cycle 7 day 1. Samples were obtained from an open-label, multicenter, first-in-human phase I dose-escalation trial of ivuxolimab. Adults with locally advanced or metastatic melanoma, renal cell, hepatocellular, or head and neck squamous cell carcinoma were enrolled in the trial. Before TCR sequencing, CD4+ T cells and CD8+ T cells were sorted from peripheral blood as separate populations.

What the study reported, not specific to this receptor: Low levels of normalized T-cell clonal expansion were also shown by some nonresponding patients. After ivuxolimab, expanded clones were on average more numerous among CD8+ T cells than among CD4+ T cells. At doses from 0.1 to 3.0 mg/kg, clonal expansion was seen in both CD4+ and CD8+ blood T cells between baseline and week 6. Antigen specificity was not determined for the clonally expanded peripheral T cells. In the 0.1-3.0 mg/kg groups, partial responders were among the patients with the lowest normalized peripheral clonal expansion, particularly in CD8+ T cells.

Genomic DNA was extracted from sorted cells for sequencing of the TCRbeta CDR3 region. The immunoSEQ Assay was used for sequencing of TCRbeta CDR3 regions. This is the immuneACCESS table as TCRdb keeps it, with only in-frame sequences that have V and J called. A part of the clones is gone; compared with another copy, unresolved V genes explain less than half, and the rest is unexplained. This sample holds over 65,000 clones; around 79% were observed only once. The biggest ten clones account for 5% to 6% of the sample. The sequenced sample was CD4+ or CD8+ T cells sorted from blood, obtained in a trial of the OX40 agonist ivuxolimab. This TCR derives from an adult with an advanced solid tumor such as melanoma, head and neck, liver or kidney cancer. Here the chain combines TRBV4-2 and TRBJ2-5; TRBD2 matches 8 bases in the middle. The CDR3 corresponds to CASSQASAGGQETQYF. Read as DNA, the sequence is TGTGCCAGCAGCCAAGCGTCGGCGGGGGGACAAGAGACCCAGTACTTC.